This T cell receptor beta chain was documented in a study of blood T cell repertoires in COVID-19. As for the study in general: Italy, Spain and the United States were the sources of the convalescent and acute COVID-19 samples.

The method was immunoSEQ multiplex PCR; TCRdb's version includes in-frame clones alone and lacks a portion of them. The sample has over 60,000 clones; 85% to 90% are singletons. This TCR was recovered from a middle-aged man with acute or convalescent COVID-19. Material: peripheral blood.

The CDR3 sequence is CASSEYGAADYGYTF. The CDR3 DNA sequence: TGTGCCAGCAGTGAATATGGGGCGGCGGACTATGGCTACACCTTC. This chain connects TRBV25-1 to TRBJ1-2; D perhaps matches TRBD1 (5 bases). In germline, CDR1 is MGHDK, CDR2 SYGVNS. V lost 0 bases and J lost 3, with 11 bases in between. CDR3 length: 15 amino acids.